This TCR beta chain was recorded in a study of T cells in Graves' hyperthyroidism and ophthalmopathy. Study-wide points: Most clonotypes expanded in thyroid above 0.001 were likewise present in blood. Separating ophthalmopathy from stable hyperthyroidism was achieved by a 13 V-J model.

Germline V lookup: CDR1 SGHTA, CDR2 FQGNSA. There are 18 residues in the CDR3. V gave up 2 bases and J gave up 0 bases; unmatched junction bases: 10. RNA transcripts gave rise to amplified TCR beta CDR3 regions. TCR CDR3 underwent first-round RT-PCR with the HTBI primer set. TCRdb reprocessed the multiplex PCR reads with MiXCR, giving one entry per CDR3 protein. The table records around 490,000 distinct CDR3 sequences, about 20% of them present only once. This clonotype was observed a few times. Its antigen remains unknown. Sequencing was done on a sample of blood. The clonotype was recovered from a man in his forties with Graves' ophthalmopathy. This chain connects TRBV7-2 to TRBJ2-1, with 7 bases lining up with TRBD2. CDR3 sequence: CASSLRETSPDSYNEQFF. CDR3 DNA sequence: TGTGCCAGCAGCTTAAGGGAGACTAGCCCCGACTCCTACAATGAGCAGTTCTTC. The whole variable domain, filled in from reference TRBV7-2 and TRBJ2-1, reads GAGVSQSPSNKVTEKGKDVELRCDPISGHTALYWYRQSLGQGLEFLIYFQGNSAPDKSGLPSDRFSAERTGGSVSTLTIQRTQQEDSAVYLCASSLRETSPDSYNEQFFGPGTRLTVL.